The text below deals with one T cell receptor (beta chain). Original methodology: Reference gene primer amplification gave nucleated cell count estimates. Clones were read by immunoSEQ multiplex PCR, and TCRdb kept only the in-frame ones, dropping some. The V and J calls and clone size come from that table; D and trimming were worked out from the DNA. Of about 120,000 clones listed, 87% are singletons. The sample is drawn from a study of blood T cell repertoires in COVID-19. At the level of the study: COVID-19 samples from acute and convalescent phases originated in the United States, Italy and Spain.

Germline V gene sequence: CDR1 SGHRS, CDR2 YFSETQ. This CDR3 has 17 amino acids. J gave up 6 bases and V 3 bases, and 11 bases lay outside the gene matches. The clonotype comes from a woman in her 70s with acute or convalescent COVID-19. The rearrangement joins TRBV5-1 to TRBJ1-6, with 8 bases identical to TRBD1. Sequencing was done on a sample of peripheral blood. This CDR3 reads CASSSTAQGASNSPLHF. CDR3 nucleotide sequence: TGCGCCAGCAGCTCAACAGCCCAGGGGGCCAGTAATTCACCCCTCCACTTT.